This TCR beta chain emerged from a study of long-term antiretroviral therapy in people with HIV (dated by TCRdb to between 2021 and 2024). Context from the whole study: The earliest samples were collected about a decade before the 2015 WHO recommendation for immediate ART, when ART was typically delayed until CD4 counts fell. A total of 150 to 200 cryopreserved PBMC samples were contributed to the cohort by 30 adults with confirmed HIV infection, with samples collected serially over a mean of 6 years (range 1-12). About 40% of the 30 participants with HIV were female. A retrospective serial study tested whether ART initiation and durable HIV suppression were associated with changes in peripheral blood TRB repertoire composition and diversity. No cross-contamination during QIAcube processing was seen in test extractions of a monoclonal T-cell line run alongside about 33 polyclonal samples. Beyond this particular receptor, the publication reports: Expanded TRB clones identified before ART initiation dominated the repertoire across all time points, though the dominance fluctuated and decreased in many PLHIV after ART. Inferences about post-ART repertoire changes were limited because no data were available on ART adherence, viral resistance or therapy changes. CDR3 length ranges in HIV repertoires were narrower than in controls, and network structure suggested an antigen-experienced repertoire with only a slight naive shift after ART. Since PBMC availability was limited, sequencing covered only the TCR beta chain, with no alpha chain pairing. Because pre-ART samples had limited cell numbers, unsorted PBMC were profiled rather than sorted CD4+ and CD8+ T cells. A significant increase in TRB diversity was found to be associated with ART initiation, although TRB diversity was observed to remain significantly below that of transplant donor controls even after long-term ART. The samples span the years 2004 to 2017, and the ART regimens used may be less effective than current regimens.

Measured from the cysteine to the phenylalanine, the CDR3 is 14 residues long. The kept DNA is CDR3 alone, 42 bases in frame from the first base. For this chain, trimming is 9 bases at the V end and 10 bases at the J end, and the number of junction bases without a gene match is 10. Sequences SNHLY (CDR1) and FYNNEI (CDR2) are obtained from the germline V gene. To be included, a participant needed at least one PBMC sample from before ART initiation plus at least two post-ART samples. Treatment was received in the United States of America by all participants with HIV. Before DNA extraction, cryopreserved samples of about 1-10 million PBMC were thawed and washed. At the time of the earliest PBMC sample, participants with HIV were aged between roughly 20 and 60 years. Per participant, PBMC samples came from 1-4 timepoints prior to ART initiation and 2-8 timepoints following ART initiation, for a median of 7 samples. Serial HIV viral load, CD4+ T-cell count, ART history and demographic data were obtained for every participant. Genomic DNA was extracted from unsorted PBMC with a Qiagen kit on a QIAcube, with processing performed in batches of 12 samples.

The immunoSEQ hsTCRB v3.0 assay was used at survey level resolution to sequence the TRB variable region. A depth of roughly 40,000-55,000 T-cell genomes per sample was targeted for TRB sequencing. An Illumina MiSeq with a v3 150-cycle kit was used to sequence the pooled TRB libraries. Per the original workflow: Analysis of repertoires was carried out in R inside a reproducible Nextflow workflow spanning QC, data transformation and analysis. Custom analyses were implemented in LymphoSeq2, an R package for AIRR-Seq data exploration. After excluding a few samples that yielded fewer than 5000 total TRB sequences, fewer than 200 HIV repertoires remained for analysis. Of the 188 retained HIV repertoires, about 59 were collected before and 129 after ART initiation. Each repertoire was downsampled to 5000 TRB nucleotide sequences, and summary statistics were averaged across 100 downsampling iterations. TRB sequences were retained for analysis only if CDR3 regions of at least seven amino acids were present. Diversity was assessed using a clonality score derived from Shannon entropy and using the Gini coefficient. Repertoire networks linked the top 5000 CDR3 amino acid sequences whenever two sequences differed by an edit distance of one. For TRB CDR3 amino acid sequences, GLIPH2 was used to predict antigen specificity groups and MHC restriction. Known CMV, EBV, HIV or tissue antigen associations were flagged by matching CDR3 amino acid sequences against VDJdb and McPAS-TCR. Pre-ART, post-ART and control groups were compared with Wilcoxon signed-rank tests and Holm-Bonferroni correction. This immuneACCESS table, as held by TCRdb, lists in-frame sequences with V and J called but not all clones. Of the missing ones, under half trace to an unresolved V gene in checked studies; the others have no known cause. The V and J calls and clone size were taken over from that table, and D and trimming were inferred from the DNA. A total of tens of thousands of clones appear in this sample, about 90% of them only once. The ten largest account for just over 3.5% of the sample.

About this clone itself: What antigen it recognizes has not been identified. No much larger clone exists at a distance of one base, and base qualities are not known.

The sequence links TRBV2 to TRBJ2-1; 12 bases in the junction line up with TRBD2. The material sequenced was unsorted PBMCs, taken 1.8 years after starting antiretroviral therapy. The TCR sequence derives from a woman aged 18-29 years with HIV. DNA sequence: TGTGCCAGGGGCCTAGCGGGAGGGTCTGGGGAGCAGTTCTTC. Its protein is CARGLAGGSGEQFF.